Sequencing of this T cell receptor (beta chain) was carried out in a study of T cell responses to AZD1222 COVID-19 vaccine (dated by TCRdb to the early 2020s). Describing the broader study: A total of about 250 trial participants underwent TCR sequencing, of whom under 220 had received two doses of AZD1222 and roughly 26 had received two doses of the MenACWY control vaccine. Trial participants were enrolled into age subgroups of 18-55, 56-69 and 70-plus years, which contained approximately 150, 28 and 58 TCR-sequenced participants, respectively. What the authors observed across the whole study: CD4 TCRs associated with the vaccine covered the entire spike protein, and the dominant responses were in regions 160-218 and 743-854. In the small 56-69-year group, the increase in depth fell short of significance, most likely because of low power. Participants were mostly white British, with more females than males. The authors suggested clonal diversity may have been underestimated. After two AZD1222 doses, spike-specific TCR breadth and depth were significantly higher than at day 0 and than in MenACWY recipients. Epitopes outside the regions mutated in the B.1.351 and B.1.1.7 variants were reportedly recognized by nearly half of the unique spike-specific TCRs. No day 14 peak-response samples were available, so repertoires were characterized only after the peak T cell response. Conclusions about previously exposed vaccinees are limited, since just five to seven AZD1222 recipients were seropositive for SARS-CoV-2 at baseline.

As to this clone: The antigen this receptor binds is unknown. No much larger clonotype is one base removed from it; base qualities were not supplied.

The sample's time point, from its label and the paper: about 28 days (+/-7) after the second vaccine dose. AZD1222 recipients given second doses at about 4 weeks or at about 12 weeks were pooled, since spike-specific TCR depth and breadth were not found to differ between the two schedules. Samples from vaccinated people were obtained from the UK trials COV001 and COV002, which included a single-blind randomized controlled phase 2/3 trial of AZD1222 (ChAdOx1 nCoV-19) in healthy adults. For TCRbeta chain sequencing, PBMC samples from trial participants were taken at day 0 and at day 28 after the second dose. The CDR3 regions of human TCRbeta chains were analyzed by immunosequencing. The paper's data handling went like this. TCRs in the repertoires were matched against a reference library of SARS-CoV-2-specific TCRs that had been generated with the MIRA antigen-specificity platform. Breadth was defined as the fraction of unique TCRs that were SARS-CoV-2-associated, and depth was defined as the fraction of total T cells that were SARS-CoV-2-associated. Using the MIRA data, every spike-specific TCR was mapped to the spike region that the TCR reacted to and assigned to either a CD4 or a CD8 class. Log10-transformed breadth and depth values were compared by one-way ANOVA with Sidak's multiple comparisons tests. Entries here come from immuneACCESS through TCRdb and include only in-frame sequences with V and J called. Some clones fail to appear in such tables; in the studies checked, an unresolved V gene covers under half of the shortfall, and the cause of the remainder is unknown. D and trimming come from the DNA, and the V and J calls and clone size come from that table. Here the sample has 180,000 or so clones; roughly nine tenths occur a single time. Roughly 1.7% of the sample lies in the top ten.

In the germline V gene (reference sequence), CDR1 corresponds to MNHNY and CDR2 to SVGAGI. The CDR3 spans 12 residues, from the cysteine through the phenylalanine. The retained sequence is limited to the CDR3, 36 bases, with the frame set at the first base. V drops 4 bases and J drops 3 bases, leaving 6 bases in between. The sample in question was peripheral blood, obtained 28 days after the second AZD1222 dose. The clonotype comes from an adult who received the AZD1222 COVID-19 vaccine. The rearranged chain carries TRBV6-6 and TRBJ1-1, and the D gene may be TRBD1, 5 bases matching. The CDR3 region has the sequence CASSSTDTEAFF. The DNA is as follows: TGTGCCAGCAGTTCGACAGACACTGAAGCTTTCTTT.